The rows below give T cell receptor beta chains drawn from one sample of a study of blood T cells in healthy people across ages. TCRdb used MiXCR to reprocess the 5' RACE reads, holding one entry per CDR3 protein. The repertoire holds 1.5 million to 2 million distinct CDR3 sequences, just under 50% seen once, with less than 2.5% in the top ten. The sample comprised blood. The receptors derive from a woman in her thirties or forties in good health. Each CDR3 is given with its conserved first and last residue. D genes are given only for firm matches. Clone size is not always given. Where it is, it says once, few, many or a class for expanded clones.

v_gene	abundance	j_gene	d_gene	CDR3aa	CDR3nt
TRBV24-1	.	TRBJ1-5	TRBD1	CATQATGGLGRSQPQHF	TGTGCCACTCAGGCCACAGGGGGACTGGGACGCAGTCAGCCCCAGCATTTT
TRBV24-1	.	TRBJ2-1	TRBD2	CATSDGTSRDNEQFF	TGTGCCACCAGTGATGGGACTAGCCGGGACAATGAGCAGTTCTTC
TRBV28	once	TRBJ1-1	.	CASSSPTVMNTEAFF	TGTGCCAGCAGTTCCCCGACAGTCATGAACACTGAAGCTTTCTTT
TRBV20-1	.	TRBJ1-2	.	CSAPPRPAGYTF	TGCAGTGCTCCCCCTAGACCGGCTGGCTACACCTTC
TRBV20-1	.	TRBJ1-2	TRBD1	CSARGTGGASENCGYTF	TGCAGTGCTAGGGGAACAGGGGGCGCTTCGGAGAACTGTGGCTACACCTTC
TRBV5-6	.	TRBJ2-1	TRBD1	CASSRGSDRESSEQFF	TGTGCCAGCAGCAGGGGGTCGGACAGGGAATCGAGCGAGCAGTTCTTC
TRBV28	.	TRBJ2-6	.	CASSAEGANVLTF	TGTGCCAGCAGTGCCGAGGGGGCCAACGTCCTGACTTTC
TRBV29-1	.	TRBJ2-3	.	CSARFELRLNTDTQYF	TGCAGCGCCCGTTTTGAGTTGCGGTTGAACACAGATACGCAGTATTTT
TRBV7-2	few	TRBJ2-1	.	CASSSHSYNEQFF	TGTGCCAGCAGCTCTCACTCCTACAATGAGCAGTTCTTC
TRBV5-6	.	TRBJ2-1	.	CASSLGHLYNEQFF	TGTGCCAGCAGCTTGGGACACCTCTACAATGAGCAGTTCTTC
TRBV6-5	.	TRBJ2-7	.	CASSYSRANEQYF	TGTGCCAGCAGTTACTCCAGGGCCAACGAGCAGTACTTC
TRBV12-3/TRBV12-4	few	TRBJ2-5	.	CASSLAIGPSETQYF	TGTGCCAGCAGTTTAGCGATTGGTCCCTCGGAGACCCAGTACTTC